The next 7 T cell receptor beta chains were all read from a single sample in a study of regulatory T cells in long-lasting Graves disease. Documented time point: newly diagnosed GD, antithyroid drugs for less than 3 months. The TCR library was made from RNA extracted from PBMCs. Both iRepertoire HTBI primers and Arm-PCR of CDR3 regions were used to build the TCR beta libraries. TCRdb recomputed calls from the multiplex PCR reads with MiXCR, one row per CDR3 protein. Counted here are hundreds of thousands of distinct CDR3 sequences, roughly 15% occurring once; the ten biggest clones make up under 20%. This sample also appeared in a second study, on T cells in Graves' hyperthyroidism and ophthalmopathy.

The sequenced sample was peripheral blood mononuclear cells (PBMCs), obtained at new diagnosis, from a patient treated with antithyroid drugs. The receptors were gathered from a woman in her twenties or thirties with Graves disease.

This clonotype was seen ten or more times. The chain carries TRBV12-3 or TRBV12-4 and TRBJ2-7, with D perhaps matching TRBD2 (6 bases). CDR3 length: 12 amino acids. The ends were cut back, 5 bases at V and 2 bases at J, with 7 bases in the middle. CDR3 coding DNA: TGTGCCAGCAGTGGAGGGCCCTACGAGCAGTACTTC. It is translated as CASSGGPYEQYF.

On this clonotype: This may arise from a read error, as a much more abundant clone is one base away. The chain employs TRBV28 and TRBJ1-1; D remains unclear. The germline gives CDR1 MDHEN, CDR2 SYDVKM. This CDR3 region has 14 residues. V shed 4 bases and J shed 11 bases, with 20 bases lying between them. The CDR3 spells CASSSARPALTAFF. CDR3 in DNA: TGTGCCAGCAGTTCCGCGAGGCCAGCCCTGACGGCTTTCTTT.

Ten or more counts support this clonotype. The V gene is TRBV20-1, the J gene TRBJ2-1; 7 nucleotides match TRBD2. CDR1 is DFQATT, CDR2 SNEGSKA, per germline (reference sequence). This CDR3 has 14 residues. The junction had 11 bases not matched to a gene; V was cut back by 6 bases and J by 6 bases. CDR3 nucleotide sequence: TGCAGTGCCCGCGGGACTACGCCGCGCAATGAGCAGTTCTTC. Translating gives CSARGTTPRNEQFF.

This clonotype appeared many times. CDR3 residues: CASPLIQGQPANTGELFF. DNA for the CDR3: TGTGCCAGTCCTTTAATTCAGGGACAGCCCGCGAACACCGGGGAGCTGTTTTTT. This sequence joins TRBV25-1 and TRBJ2-2, with 7 bases aligning to TRBD1. Germline CDR1 is MGHDK and CDR2 is SYGVNS. The CDR3 totals 18 residues. Trimming took 9 bases from V and 0 from J; bases not matched to a gene: 16. Using reference TRBV25-1 and TRBJ2-2 for the parts outside the CDR3, the full variable domain is EADIYQTPRYLVIGTGKKITLECSQTMGHDKMYWYQQDPGMELHLIHYSYGVNSTEKGDLSSESTVSRIRTEHFPLTLESARPSHTSQYLCASPLIQGQPANTGELFFGEGSRLTVL.

The chain is built from TRBV20-1 and TRBJ2-1; TRBD2 aligns across 10 bases. Trimming removed 6 bases from V and 4 bases from J; junction bases left unmatched: 9. CDR3 length: 15 amino acids. CDR1 and CDR2 (germline): DFQATT, SNEGSKA (reference sequence). In DNA form, the CDR3 reads TGCAGTGCGCCTCTAACTAGCGGGGTGTACAATGAGCAGTTCTTC. Translating gives CSAPLTSGVYNEQFF.

The chain links TRBV7-3 to TRBJ2-4; tentative D call: TRBD1 (5 bases). The CDR3 is 13 amino acids. Germline lookup yields CDR1 SGHTA and CDR2 FQGTGA. Trimming removed 3 bases from V and 8 bases from J, with 11 bases in between. The CDR3 sequence: CASSFQGSDIQYF. DNA for the CDR3: TGTGCCAGCAGCTTTCAGGGTAGTGACATTCAGTACTTC.

This clonotype was observed at least ten times. This rearrangement joins TRBV7-9 to TRBJ2-7, with TRBD1 identical over 8 bases. After removal of 10 bases from V and 2 bases from J, the junction contained 7 bases not matched to a gene. There are 13 residues in the CDR3. From germline, CDR1 is SEHNR and CDR2 FQNEAQ (reference sequence). CDR3 bases: TGTGCCACCGTGGACAGGGAAGCCTACGAGCAGTACTTC. This sequence encodes CATVDREAYEQYF.